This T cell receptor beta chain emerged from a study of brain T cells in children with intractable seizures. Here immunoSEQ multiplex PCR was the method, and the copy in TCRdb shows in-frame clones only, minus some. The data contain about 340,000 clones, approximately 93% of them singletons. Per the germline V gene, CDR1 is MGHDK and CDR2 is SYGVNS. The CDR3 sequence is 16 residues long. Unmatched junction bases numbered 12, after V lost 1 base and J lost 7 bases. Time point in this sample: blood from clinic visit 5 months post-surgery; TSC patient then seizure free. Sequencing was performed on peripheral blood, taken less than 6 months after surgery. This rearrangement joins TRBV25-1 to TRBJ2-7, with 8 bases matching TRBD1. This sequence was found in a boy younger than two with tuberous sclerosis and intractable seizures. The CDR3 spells CASSELGGQGLWEQYF. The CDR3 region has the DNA TGTGCCAGCAGTGAATTGGGAGGACAGGGTCTTTGGGAGCAGTACTTC.